This T cell receptor (beta chain) was captured in a study of Graves' ophthalmopathy and Graves' hyperthyroidism (dated by TCRdb to 2017 to 2018). For the wider study: Peripheral blood was collected at initial diagnosis, prior to any treatment. The study used signatures of the TCR beta repertoire to tell Graves' ophthalmopathy apart from Graves' hyperthyroidism and to predict which patients would progress to ophthalmopathy. In total, 120 to 150 blood samples were TCR-sequenced: some 40 ophthalmopathy, around 75 hyperthyroidism and about 17 hyperthyroidism-to-ophthalmopathy patients. To explore V-J signatures that separate ophthalmopathy from hyperthyroidism, a discovery set of fewer than 110 patients was enrolled, consisting of about 45 with ophthalmopathy and around 60 with stable hyperthyroidism. The independent validation cohort included about 19 hyperthyroidism patients plus 17 patients who later progressed from hyperthyroidism to ophthalmopathy. In a handful of hyperthyroidism patients, the T-cell repertoires found in thyroid tissue were compared with those found in blood. After sampling, hyperthyroidism patients received methimazole starting at 30 mg daily, and ophthalmopathy patients received high-dose intravenous methylprednisolone. Summary of the overall study and its limitations: Ophthalmopathy was separated from stable hyperthyroidism by the 13-signature model with more than 85% sensitivity and roughly 82% specificity in cross-validation and with 80%/75% in the test set. No statistical method was used to set the sample size in advance, and the investigators knew which group each participant was assigned to. Most expanded thyroid clonotypes with frequency above 0.001 were also detected in blood, suggesting blood repertoires may reflect the thyroid immune response. In validation, the model predicted ophthalmopathy progression with about 70% sensitivity and approximately 78% specificity; around twelve predicted patients were CT-confirmed with GO in a median of 6.5 months.

For repertoire sequencing, TCR beta CDR3 regions were amplified from RNA transcripts. A first-round RT-PCR used HTBI primers with the Qiagen OneStep RT-PCR kit, followed by a second-round multiplex PCR, size selection and purification. Libraries were sequenced paired-end with 100 bp reads on an Illumina HiSeq2000. In the source study's methods: SOAPnuke was used to process the reads, throwing out any read that had adapters, had uncalled bases, had a mean Phred below 15, or lacked an exact constant-primer or identifier match. High-quality paired reads were merged with COPE v1.2.5. Each unique nucleotide sequence was defined as a clonotype, and clonotypes were aligned to IMGT TRB V, D and J references with MiTCR v1.1. Only V-J combinations with frequency above 0.0001 were analysed, covering approximately 99% of repertoires. For each V-J combination, a TCR clonal expansion and chaos score was defined as F50 clonal expansion divided by the chaos observed in the TCRdist matrix. Features were reduced by Welch's t-statistics and random forest to about a dozen V-J combinations, which fed a naive Bayes classifier. The similarity between thyroid and blood repertoires was quantified using the Morisita-Horn index. TCRdb reanalyzed the raw reads on its own, using fastp at Q25 for trimming and MiXCR for clone calling, and kept in-frame beta chains. Rows are combined by CDR3 protein, so each entry shows the most common genes and DNA. TCRdb's processing, not the study's, gives the V and J calls here. In all, the sample holds hundreds of thousands of distinct CDR3 sequences, and over 40% of those were seen once. 2.5% to 3.5% of the sample goes to the ten largest clones.

Ophthalmopathy patients were characterized by moderately to severely active disease, a Clinical Activity Score of at least 3, a NOSPECS grade of at least 4, and a disease duration under 3 months. Patients were excluded if they had other autoimmune diseases, uncontrolled infections, pregnancy or lactation. Diagnosis relied on clinical symptoms, serum thyroxine, TRAb, thyroid ultrasound and orbital computed tomography. Ficoll-Paque density gradient centrifugation was used to isolate PBMCs from about 9 ml of fresh peripheral blood. Total RNA was extracted using Trizol reagent, and RNA quality was checked on an Agilent 2100 Bioanalyzer. V lost 7 bases and J lost 3 bases; the stretch between them is 12 bases long. Including the terminal cysteine and phenylalanine, the CDR3 comprises 13 residues. Left in the record is the CDR3 DNA by itself, 39 bases read in frame from the first base. Of note for this clonotype: What this receptor recognizes is not known. Base-call qualities are not available, and no considerably larger clone is one nucleotide away.

The sequenced sample consisted of peripheral blood. The sequence was collected from an adult man with Graves' ophthalmopathy. This chain joins TRBV12-3 or TRBV12-4 to TRBJ2-5; TRBD1 could be the D gene, as 6 bases match. The CDR3 corresponds to CASIRDTEETQYF. The DNA reads TGTGCCAGCATCCGGGACACCGAAGAGACCCAGTACTTC.